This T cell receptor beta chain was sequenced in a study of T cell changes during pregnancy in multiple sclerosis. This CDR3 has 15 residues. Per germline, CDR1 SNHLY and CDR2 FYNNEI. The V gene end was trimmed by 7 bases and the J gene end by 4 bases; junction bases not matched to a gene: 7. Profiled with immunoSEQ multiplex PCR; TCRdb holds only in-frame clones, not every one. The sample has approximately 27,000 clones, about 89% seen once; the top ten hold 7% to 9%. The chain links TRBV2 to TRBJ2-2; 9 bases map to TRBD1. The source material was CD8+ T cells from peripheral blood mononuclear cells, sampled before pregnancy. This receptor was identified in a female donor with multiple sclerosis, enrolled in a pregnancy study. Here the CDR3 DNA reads TGTGCCAGCACCACAGGGGGCCGGAGCACCGGGGAGCTGTTTTTT. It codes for CASTTGGRSTGELFF. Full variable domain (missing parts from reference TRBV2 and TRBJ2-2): EPEVTQTPSHQVTQMGQEVILRCVPISNHLYFYWYRQILGQKVEFLVSFYNNEISEKSEIFDDQFSVERPDGSNFTLKIRSTKLEDSAMYFCASTTGGRSTGELFFGEGSRLTVL.